This entry is about one T cell receptor beta chain. Its antigen is currently unknown. Germline lookup yields CDR1 SEHNR and CDR2 FQNEAQ (reference sequence). Deletions cut 4 bases from V and 3 bases from J, with 16 bases between. The CDR3 sequence is 15 residues long. These data belong to a study of T-cell reconstitution after alpha-beta-depleted transplantation in children. Unique molecular identifiers were incorporated during preparation of the TCRbeta library. TCRdb recomputed calls from the PCR reads with MiXCR, one row per CDR3 protein. The sample has 250,000 to 400,000 distinct CDR3 sequences, around 25% seen once. Study-wide results and limits: Newly produced T cells mostly provided counts and TCRbeta diversity after one year, as hyperexpanded clones declined. Some patients showed high day-60 TCRbeta diversity, which derived from surviving recipient T cells and thymic progenitors. Alpha-beta T cells present about two months after transplant were reported to originate from several hundred expanded graft clones.

The material was PBMCs, mostly from graft donor cells, obtained 180 days after TCRalphabeta/CD19-depleted stem cell transplant. This clonotype was obtained from a male patient between 10 and 17 years old who had a stem cell transplant for acute lymphoblastic leukemia, so the T cells may come from the graft donor. The V call is TRBV7-9, the J call TRBJ2-7; D is perhaps TRBD1 (6 bases). CDR3 DNA sequence: TGTGCCAGCAGCTCTCCGGGACAACTGCGCTACGAGCAGTACTTC. Amino acid sequence: CASSSPGQLRYEQYF.